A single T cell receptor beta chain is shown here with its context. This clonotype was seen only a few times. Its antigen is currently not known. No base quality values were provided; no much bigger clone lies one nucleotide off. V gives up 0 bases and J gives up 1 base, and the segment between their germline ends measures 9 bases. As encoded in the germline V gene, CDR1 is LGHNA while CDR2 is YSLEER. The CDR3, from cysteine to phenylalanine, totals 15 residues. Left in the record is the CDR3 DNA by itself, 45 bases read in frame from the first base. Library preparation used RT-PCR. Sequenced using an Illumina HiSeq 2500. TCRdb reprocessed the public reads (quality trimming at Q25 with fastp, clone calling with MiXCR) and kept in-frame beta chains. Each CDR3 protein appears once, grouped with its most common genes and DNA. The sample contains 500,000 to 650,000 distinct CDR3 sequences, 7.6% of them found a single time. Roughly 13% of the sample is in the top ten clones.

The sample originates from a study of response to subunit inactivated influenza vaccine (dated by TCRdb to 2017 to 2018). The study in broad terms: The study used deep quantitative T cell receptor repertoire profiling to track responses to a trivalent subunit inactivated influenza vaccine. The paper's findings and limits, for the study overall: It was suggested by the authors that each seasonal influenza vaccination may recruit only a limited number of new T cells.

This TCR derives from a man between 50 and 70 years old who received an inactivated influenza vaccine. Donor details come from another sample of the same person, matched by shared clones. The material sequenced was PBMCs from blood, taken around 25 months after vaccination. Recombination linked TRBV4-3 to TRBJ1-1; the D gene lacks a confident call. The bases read TGCGCCAGCAGCCAAGATTCCGCCCAGAACACTGAAGCTTTCTTT. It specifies CASSQDSAQNTEAFF.